Given below is one TCR beta chain in context. Its antigen is still unknown. No base quality information exists; no much larger clone differs at one position. These data come from a study of control samples from healthy donors and cancer patients (dated by TCRdb to 2020 to 2021). From a lookup of the germline V gene, CDR1 and CDR2 are MDHEN and SYDVKM. At the junction V is shortened by 6 bases and J by 10 bases, with 12 bases in between. Including the terminal cysteine and phenylalanine, the CDR3 comprises 11 residues. The DNA shown is the 33-base CDR3, in frame from base 1. The library relied on the immunoSEQ multiplex PCR assay. TCRdb took this table from immuneACCESS and kept in-frame rearrangements with V and J called. Such tables lack part of the clones; where checked against another copy, unresolved V genes explain under half of the gap, and the rest is unexplained. The sample table contains some 120,000 clones; only one count was recorded for roughly nine tenths of them. The ten largest make up 6% to 8% of the sample.

This sequence was found in a woman aged 18-29 years in good health. The rearrangement combines TRBV28 with TRBJ1-2; the D gene cannot be resolved reliably. Material for sequencing was blood. This receptor has the CDR3 CASSNRRVYTF. In nucleotides, the sequence is TGTGCCAGCAGCAACCGCCGGGTCTACACCTTC.